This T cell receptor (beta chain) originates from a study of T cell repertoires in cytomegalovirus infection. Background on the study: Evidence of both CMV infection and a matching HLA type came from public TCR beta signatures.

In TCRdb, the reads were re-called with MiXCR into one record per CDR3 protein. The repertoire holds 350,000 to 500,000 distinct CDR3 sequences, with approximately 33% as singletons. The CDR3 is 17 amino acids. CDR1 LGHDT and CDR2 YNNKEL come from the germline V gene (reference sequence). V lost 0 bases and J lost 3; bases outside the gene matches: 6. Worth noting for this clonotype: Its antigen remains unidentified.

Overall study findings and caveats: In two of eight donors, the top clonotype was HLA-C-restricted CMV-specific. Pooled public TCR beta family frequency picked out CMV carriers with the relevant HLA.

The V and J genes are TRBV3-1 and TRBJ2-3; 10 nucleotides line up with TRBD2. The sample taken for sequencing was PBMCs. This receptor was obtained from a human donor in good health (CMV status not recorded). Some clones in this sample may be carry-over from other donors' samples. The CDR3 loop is CASSQESLAGVTDTQYF. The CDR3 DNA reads TGTGCCAGCAGCCAAGAAAGTCTAGCGGGGGTTACAGATACGCAGTATTTT.